Below, 15 T cell receptor beta chains from the same sample are listed, as sequenced in a study of beta chain features in type 1 diabetes. Expressed TCRB transcripts got sequenced, as all isolated RNA was reverse transcribed. TCRdb's table, derived via immunoSEQ multiplex PCR, lists solely in-frame clones and lacks some. This table holds some 660,000 clones, 11% to 15% found once. Study conclusions and caveats: Type 1 diabetes patients had TCRB CDR3s that were shorter (moderately but significantly so) in all four CD4+ subsets.

Their antigens are not known. The sequencing input was naive CD4+ T cells from blood. The source is a man younger than 35 with type 1 diabetes.

V and J are TRBV4-1 and TRBJ1-1, with D tentatively TRBD1 (6 bases). The germline CDR1 and CDR2 sequences are MGHRA and YSYEKL. V lost 2 bases, J lost 5 bases, and 18 bases lay in between. CDR3 length: 16 residues. DNA of the CDR3: TGCGCCAGCAGCCAAATGCCGCTCCGGGGGGCTACTGAAGCTTTCTTT. Protein product: CASSQMPLRGATEAFF.

V usage is TRBV6-5 and J usage is TRBJ1-2; D unclear. The V end lost 3 bases, the J end lost 1 base, and 9 bases lay between the germline ends. In germline, CDR1 is MNHEY, CDR2 SVGAGI. This CDR3 spans 14 amino acids. The DNA of the CDR3 is TGTGCCAGCAGTTATGCACGGATTAACTATGGCTACACCTTC. Amino acid sequence: CASSYARINYGYTF.

This clone was counted between two and nine times. The V call is TRBV28, the J call TRBJ2-7; 7 bases are a match to TRBD1. This CDR3 has 14 residues. CDR1 is MDHEN and CDR2 is SYDVKM in the germline V gene. V trimming: 3 bases; J trimming: 4 bases; junction bases outside the gene matches: 6. CDR3 residues: CASSLQGQKYEQYF. Here the CDR3 DNA reads TGTGCCAGCAGTTTGCAGGGACAGAAGTACGAGCAGTACTTC.

The chain employs TRBV29-1 and TRBJ2-7; D is uncertain. This CDR3 is 15 amino acids long. CDR1 SQVTM and CDR2 ANQGSEA come from the germline V gene. V lost 5 bases and J 2 bases, leaving 19 bases between the germline ends. In DNA form, the CDR3 reads TGCAGCGTTCAAGCTGGTGGGAAGGGCCCCTACGAGCAGTACTTC. It yields the protein CSVQAGGKGPYEQYF.

The chain joins TRBV30 to TRBJ1-4; the D is unclear. Germline V CDR1 and CDR2: GTSNPN, SVGIG (reference sequence). V shed 2 bases and J shed 8 bases, with 12 bases lying between them. There are 13 residues in the CDR3. DNA of the CDR3: TGTGCCTGGAGTATGGGGTTAGGGGAAAAACTGTTTTTT. Encoded protein: CAWSMGLGEKLFF.

The table lists this clone with a few counts. The rearrangement uses TRBV27 and TRBJ1-4; tentatively, D is TRBD1 (6 bases). The V end was cut by 0 bases, the J end by 6 bases, with 11 bases between. The CDR3 is 15 residues long. In germline, CDR1 is MNHEY, CDR2 SMNVEV (reference sequence). The CDR3 region has the DNA TGTGCCAGCAGTTTATCGATGGGGGCCTATGAAAAACTGTTTTTT. The encoded protein is CASSLSMGAYEKLFF.

This clone has only a few counts. The chain couples TRBV12-5 to TRBJ2-7, with D possibly being TRBD1 or TRBD2 (5 bases each). CDR3 length: 15 residues. The ends were cut back, 7 bases at V and 4 bases at J, with 20 bases in the middle. Germline V gene data show CDR1 as LGHNT and CDR2 as FRNRAP. The CDR3 DNA reads as TGTGCTAGTGCCCTCTCTCTCCAGGGCGGGTACGAGCAGTACTTC. Residues: CASALSLQGGYEQYF.

This clone has a handful of counts. The J gene is TRBJ2-7, the V gene TRBV5-1; no reliable D call. Germline values: CDR1 SGHRS, CDR2 YFSETQ. The CDR3 is made up of 14 amino acids. Trimming stripped 7 bases from V and 0 bases from J, with 14 bases between. The CDR3 sequence: CASYRAPDSYEQYF. CDR3 sequence (DNA): TGCGCCAGCTACCGGGCCCCAGACTCCTACGAGCAGTACTTC.

This clone was counted a few times. The sample carries other DNA sequences with the same CDR3. The rearrangement joins TRBV7-9 to TRBJ2-5; unclear D gene. This CDR3 region has 11 residues. Germline lookup yields CDR1 SEHNR and CDR2 FQNEAQ (reference sequence). V lost 5 bases to trimming and J lost 5 bases, with 6 bases between them. CDR3 sequence: CASSPRETQYF. The CDR3 nucleotides read TGTGCCAGCAGCCCAAGGGAGACCCAGTACTTC.

The rearrangement uses TRBV6-5 and TRBJ1-1; no clear D gene. Germline CDR1 and CDR2: MNHEY and SVGAGI. The CDR3 covers 15 residues. The V and J ends lost 4 bases and 0 bases respectively, with 12 bases between them. This CDR3 reads CASSLYSGLNTEAFF. The CDR3 region has the DNA TGTGCCAGCAGTTTGTATAGTGGGTTGAACACTGAAGCTTTCTTT.

This clone was counted between two and nine times. This sequence joins TRBV11-2 and TRBJ2-5, with D perhaps given as TRBD1 or TRBD2 (6 bases each). Per germline, CDR1 SGHAT and CDR2 FQNNGV. The CDR3 consists of 13 residues. Trimming took off 5 bases at V and 5 bases at J, with 12 bases between the two ends. The CDR3 nucleotides are TGTGCCAGCAGCCCGGGGGCAGGGGAGACCCAGTACTTC. This gives the protein CASSPGAGETQYF. The full variable domain, completed using reference TRBV11-2 and TRBJ2-5, is EAGVAQSPRYKIIEKRQSVAFWCNPISGHATLYWYQQILGQGPKLLIQFQNNGVVDDSQLPKDRFSAERLKGVDSTLKIQPAKLEDSAVYLCASSPGAGETQYFGPGTRLLVL.

The genes are TRBV15 and TRBJ1-5; no clear D. Germline CDR1 reads LNHNV; CDR2 reads YYDKDF (reference sequence). This CDR3 has 17 amino acids. With 0 bases removed from V and 5 bases from J, the gap between germline ends came to 17 bases. CDR3 DNA: TGTGCCACCAGCAGAGATTTAGTTACGGTTCGGGATCAGCCCCAGCATTTT. It specifies CATSRDLVTVRDQPQHF.

This clone was recorded only once. J is TRBJ2-7 and V is TRBV5-1; no reliable D call. The germline CDR1 and CDR2 sequences are SGHRS and YFSETQ. V was shortened by 0 bases and J by 0 bases, with 7 bases between the two germline ends. The CDR3 is 14 residues long. The CDR3 DNA reads as TGCGCCAGCAGCTTGGCCCCTAGCTCCTACGAGCAGTACTTC. Its translation is CASSLAPSSYEQYF.

The chain couples TRBV29-1 to TRBJ1-3; a weak D match, TRBD1 (5 bases). CDR1 is SQVTM, CDR2 ANQGSEA, per germline. Deletions cut 6 bases from V and 2 bases from J, with 11 bases between. There are 13 residues in the CDR3. DNA for the CDR3: TGCAGCGTCTCTTCGGGGGCTGGAAACACCATATATTTT. Translating it yields CSVSSGAGNTIYF.

The chain couples TRBV7-9 to TRBJ2-1; the D is unclear. Germline CDR1 is SEHNR and CDR2 is FQNEAQ (reference sequence). The CDR3 is 14 residues long. V lost 6 bases to trimming and J lost 1 base, with 10 bases between them. The CDR3 loop is CASSPERSYNEQFF. CDR3 bases: TGTGCCAGCAGTCCCGAAAGGTCCTACAATGAGCAGTTCTTC.